The entry that follows covers one TCR beta chain sequence. Its antigen is currently unknown. The germline CDR1 and CDR2 sequences are MNHNS and SASEGT. This CDR3 has 16 amino acids. The entry originates in a study of T cells expressing NK-cell markers. Study overall: Seven HCMV-seropositive donors and one seronegative donor made up the eight sequenced donors.

For TCR beta, cDNA was produced by 5'RACE template switching with UMIs. After re-calling the 5' RACE reads, TCRdb lists one entry per CDR3 protein, DNA absent. This listing includes 500,000 or so distinct CDR3 sequences. Study-wide results and limits: Several donors' CD3+CD56-NKG2C+ cells were dominated by the same clonotypes. No clear determination of HCMV specificity was made for expanded NKG2C+ T cell clones.

The sequencing sample was made of blood T cells: a sorted CD56 or NKG2C T cell subset, CD4+ or CD8+ T cells, or bulk PBMC T cells (not recorded which). The sequence derives from a young man in good health. V usage is TRBV6-1 and J usage is TRBJ2-1; TCRdb's assignment of TRBD2 cannot be checked, as there is no DNA. CDR3: CASSERGLAGANEQFF.